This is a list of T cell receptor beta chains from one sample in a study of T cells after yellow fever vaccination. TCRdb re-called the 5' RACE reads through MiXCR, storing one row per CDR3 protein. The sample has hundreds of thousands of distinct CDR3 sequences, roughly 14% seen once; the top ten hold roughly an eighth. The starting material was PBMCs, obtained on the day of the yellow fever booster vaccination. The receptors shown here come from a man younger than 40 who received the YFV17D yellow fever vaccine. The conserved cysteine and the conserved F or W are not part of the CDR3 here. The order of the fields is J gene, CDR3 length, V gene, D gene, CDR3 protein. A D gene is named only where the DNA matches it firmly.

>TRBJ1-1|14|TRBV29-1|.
SVRWASTGVDTEAF
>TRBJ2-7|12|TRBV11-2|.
ASKLGLKSYEQY
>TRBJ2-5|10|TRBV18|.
ASSPARETQY
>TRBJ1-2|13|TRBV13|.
ASSLGSGSLDGYT
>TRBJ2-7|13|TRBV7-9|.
ASSPRAAGSYEQY
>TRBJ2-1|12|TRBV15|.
ATSKGQSYNVQF
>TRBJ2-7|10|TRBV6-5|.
ASSSQGSEQY
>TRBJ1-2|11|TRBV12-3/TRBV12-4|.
ASSFSDIYGYT
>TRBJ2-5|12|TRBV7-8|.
ASSLMSVLATQY
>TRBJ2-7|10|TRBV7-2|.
ASSLDLDEQY
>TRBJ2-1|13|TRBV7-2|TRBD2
ASSIAGGLGNEQF
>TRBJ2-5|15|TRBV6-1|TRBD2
ASSQTGTSGFKETQY
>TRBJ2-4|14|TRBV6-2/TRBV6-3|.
ASSYSKGQVKNIQY
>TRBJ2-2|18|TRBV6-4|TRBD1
ASSPLRDRGLRGSTGELF
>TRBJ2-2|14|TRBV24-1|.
ATSPGRSGHTGELF
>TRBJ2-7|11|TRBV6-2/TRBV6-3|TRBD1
ASSTQGAGEQY
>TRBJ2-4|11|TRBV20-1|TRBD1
SARQGIGNIQY
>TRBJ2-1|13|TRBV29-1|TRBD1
SAYRTGQSGNEQF
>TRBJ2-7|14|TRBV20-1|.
SARDSLGAGTYEQY
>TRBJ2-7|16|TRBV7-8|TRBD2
ASSLVVRGLAVSYEQY
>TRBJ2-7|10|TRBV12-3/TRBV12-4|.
ASTQGSREQY
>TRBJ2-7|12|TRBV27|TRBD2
ASSLTGTRVEQY
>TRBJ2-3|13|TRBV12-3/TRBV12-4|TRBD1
ASSRTGSGDDTQY
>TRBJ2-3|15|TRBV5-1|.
ASSLAQEAPSTDTQY
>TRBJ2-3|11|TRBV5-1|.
ASNEGVADTQY
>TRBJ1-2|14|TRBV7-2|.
ASSLVAGQRLGGYT
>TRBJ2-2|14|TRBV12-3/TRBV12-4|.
ASSPGSPKFTGELF
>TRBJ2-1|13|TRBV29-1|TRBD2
SVRPGTSGSNEQF
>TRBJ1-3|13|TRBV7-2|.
ASSWAGTPGNTIY
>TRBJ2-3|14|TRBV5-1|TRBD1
ASSPFRSERGHTQY
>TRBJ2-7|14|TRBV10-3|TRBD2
AISESSTSGGYEQY
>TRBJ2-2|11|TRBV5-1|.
ASSRESTGELF
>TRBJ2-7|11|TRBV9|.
ASSEGPDFEQY
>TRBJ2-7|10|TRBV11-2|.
ASSLEGTEQY
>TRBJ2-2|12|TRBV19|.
ASSRLPDTGELF
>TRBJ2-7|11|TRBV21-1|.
ASTPQESSEQY
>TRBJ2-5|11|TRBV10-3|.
AIRVGDSETQY
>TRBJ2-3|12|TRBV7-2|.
ASSLAQHGGTQY
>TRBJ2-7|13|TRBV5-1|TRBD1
ASSPIRDRVREQY
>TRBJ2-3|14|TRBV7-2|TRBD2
ASSSRLAGPTDTQY
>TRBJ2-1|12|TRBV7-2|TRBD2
ASSGGGAYNEQF
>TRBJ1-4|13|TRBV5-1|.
ASSFGAESNEKLF
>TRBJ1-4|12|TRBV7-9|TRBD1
ASSTGQGNEKLF
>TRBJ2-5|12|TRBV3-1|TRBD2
ASSQGLAAETQY
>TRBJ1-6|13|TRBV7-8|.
ASTMEGKRGSPLH
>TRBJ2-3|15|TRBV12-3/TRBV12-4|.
ASSSRNDRTSTDTQY
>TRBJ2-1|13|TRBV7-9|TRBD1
ASSVGTGSYSEQF
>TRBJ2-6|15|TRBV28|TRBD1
ASSTWTGTSGANVLT
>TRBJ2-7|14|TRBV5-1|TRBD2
ASSFLDSGRAYEQY
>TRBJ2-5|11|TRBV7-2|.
ASSLLTGETQY
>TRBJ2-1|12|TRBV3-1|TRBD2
ASSRAGGSNEQF
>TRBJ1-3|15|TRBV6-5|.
ASSYGFLAGSGNTIY
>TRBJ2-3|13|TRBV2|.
ASSVRGDAAHTQY
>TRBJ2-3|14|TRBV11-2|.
ASSFRDVTSTDTQY
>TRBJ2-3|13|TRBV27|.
ASSPIGDDTDTQY